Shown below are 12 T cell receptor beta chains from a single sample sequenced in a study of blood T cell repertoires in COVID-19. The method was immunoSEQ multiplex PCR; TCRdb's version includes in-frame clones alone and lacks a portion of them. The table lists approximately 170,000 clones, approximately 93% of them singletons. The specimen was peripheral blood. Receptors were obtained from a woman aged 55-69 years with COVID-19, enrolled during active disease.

CDR3 amino acids: CASSLGGITGATWDTQYF. Written as DNA, the CDR3 is TGCGCCAGCAGCTTGGGAGGGATTACAGGGGCCACATGGGATACGCAGTATTTT. The rearrangement links TRBV5-1 to TRBJ2-3; 7 bases match TRBD1. The ends lost 0 bases at V and 6 bases at J; junction bases unmatched: 16. The germline V gene has CDR1 SGHRS and CDR2 YFSETQ. CDR3 size: 18 residues.

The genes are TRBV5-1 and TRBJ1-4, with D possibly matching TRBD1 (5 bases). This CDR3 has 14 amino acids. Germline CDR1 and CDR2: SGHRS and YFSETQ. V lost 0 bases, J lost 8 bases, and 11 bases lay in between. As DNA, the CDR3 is TGCGCCAGCAGCTTGGGCGGGGGGAGAGAAAAACTGTTTTTT. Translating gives CASSLGGGREKLFF.

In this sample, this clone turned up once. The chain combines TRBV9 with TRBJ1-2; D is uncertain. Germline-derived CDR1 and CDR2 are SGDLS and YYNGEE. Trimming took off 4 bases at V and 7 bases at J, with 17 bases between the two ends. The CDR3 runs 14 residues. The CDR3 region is CASSPPNFHGGYTF. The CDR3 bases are TGTGCCAGCAGCCCCCCCAATTTCCACGGTGGCTACACCTTC.

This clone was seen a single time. The CDR3 DNA reads as TGCGCCAGCAGTGAGCTCATAGCGGGGCCTACCTACGAGCAGTACTTC. Translated, it gives CASSELIAGPTYEQYF. The chain links TRBV10-1 to TRBJ2-7, with 8 bases fitting TRBD2. Per the germline V gene, CDR1 is WNHNN and CDR2 is SYGVQD (reference sequence). The trim removed 2 bases at V and 2 bases at J, leaving 8 bases unmatched. This CDR3 spans 16 amino acids.

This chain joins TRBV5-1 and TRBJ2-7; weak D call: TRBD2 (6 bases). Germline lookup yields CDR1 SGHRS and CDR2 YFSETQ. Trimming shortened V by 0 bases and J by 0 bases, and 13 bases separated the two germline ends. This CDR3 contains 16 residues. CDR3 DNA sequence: TGCGCCAGCAGCTTGGGTTTTGGGGGGAGCTCCTACGAGCAGTACTTC. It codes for CASSLGFGGSSYEQYF.

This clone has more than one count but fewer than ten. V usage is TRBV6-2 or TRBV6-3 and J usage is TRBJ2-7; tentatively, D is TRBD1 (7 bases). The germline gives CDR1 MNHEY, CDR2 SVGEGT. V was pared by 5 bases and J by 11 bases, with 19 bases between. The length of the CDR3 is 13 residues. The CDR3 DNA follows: TGTGCCAGCAGTAACATGGAGGGGGCAAGGGAGTACTTC. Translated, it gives CASSNMEGAREYF.

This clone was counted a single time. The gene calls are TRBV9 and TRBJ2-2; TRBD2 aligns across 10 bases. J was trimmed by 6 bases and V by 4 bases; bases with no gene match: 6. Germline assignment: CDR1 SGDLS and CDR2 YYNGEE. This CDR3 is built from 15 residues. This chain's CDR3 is CASSSSGGASGELFF. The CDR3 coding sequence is TGTGCCAGCAGCAGCAGCGGGGGGGCCTCCGGGGAGCTGTTTTTT.

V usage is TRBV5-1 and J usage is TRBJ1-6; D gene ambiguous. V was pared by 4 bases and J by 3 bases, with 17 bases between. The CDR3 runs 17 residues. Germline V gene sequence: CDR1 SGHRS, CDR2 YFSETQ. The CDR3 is CASSPLDREGYNSPLHF. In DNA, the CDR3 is TGCGCCAGCAGCCCCTTGGACCGAGAGGGCTATAATTCACCCCTCCACTTT.

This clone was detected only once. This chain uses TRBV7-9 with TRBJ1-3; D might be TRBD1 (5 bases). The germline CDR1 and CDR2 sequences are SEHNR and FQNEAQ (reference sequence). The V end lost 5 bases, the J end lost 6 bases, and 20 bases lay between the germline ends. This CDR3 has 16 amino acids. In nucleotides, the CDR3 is TGTGCCAGCAGCCCCGCCTGGGGCAGTTGGGAAAACACCATATATTTT. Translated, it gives CASSPAWGSWENTIYF.

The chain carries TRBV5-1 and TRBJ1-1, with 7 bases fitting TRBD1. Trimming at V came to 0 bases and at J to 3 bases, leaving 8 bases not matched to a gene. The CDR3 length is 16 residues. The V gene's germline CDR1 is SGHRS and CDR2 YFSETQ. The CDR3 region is CASSLDRGPVDTEAFF. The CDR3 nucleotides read TGCGCCAGCAGCTTGGACAGGGGTCCCGTGGACACTGAAGCTTTCTTT.

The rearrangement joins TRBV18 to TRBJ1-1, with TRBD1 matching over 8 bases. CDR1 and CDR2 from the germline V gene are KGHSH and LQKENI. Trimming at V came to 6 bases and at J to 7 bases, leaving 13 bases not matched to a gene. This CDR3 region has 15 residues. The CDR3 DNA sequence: TGTGCCAGCTCCCCCTTGGATCACAGGGGGGGTGAAGCTTTCTTT. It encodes CASSPLDHRGGEAFF. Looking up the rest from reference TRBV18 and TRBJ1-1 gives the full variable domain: NAGVMQNPRHLVRRRGQEARLRCSPMKGHSHVYWYRQLPEEGLKFMVYLQKENIIDESGMPKERFSAEFPKEGPSILRIQQVVRGDSAAYFCASSPLDHRGGEAFFGQGTRLTVV.

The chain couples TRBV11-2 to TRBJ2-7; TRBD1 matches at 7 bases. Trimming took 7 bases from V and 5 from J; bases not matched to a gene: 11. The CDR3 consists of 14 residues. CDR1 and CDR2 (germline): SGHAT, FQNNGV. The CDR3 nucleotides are TGTGCCAGCACCCCCACGACAGGGAGCGACGAGCAGTACTTC. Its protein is CASTPTTGSDEQYF.